This record concerns one T cell receptor (beta chain) sequence. The CDR3 contains 14 residues. CDR1 LGHNA and CDR2 YSLEER come from the germline V gene. Trimming stripped 3 bases from V and 2 bases from J, with 10 bases between. This entry belongs to a study of shared clonotypes between healthy human individuals. Sequencing was performed with immunoSEQ multiplex PCR; in TCRdb, only in-frame clones are kept and a portion is missing. The sample gives approximately 350,000 clones, around two thirds of which show up once; around a tenth is in the top ten. Sequenced: memory CD4+ T cells sorted from blood. Subset denoted: CD45RA-negative fraction. The receptor was derived from a man aged 25-40 years in good health. This chain joins TRBV4-3 and TRBJ1-1; the D is unclear. The DNA of the CDR3 is TGCGCCAGCAGCCATCAACACGGTAACACTGAAGCTTTCTTT. Amino acid sequence: CASSHQHGNTEAFF.